This T cell receptor (beta chain) was recovered during a study of response to subunit inactivated influenza vaccine. Regarding the study as a whole: Researchers suggested that each seasonal influenza vaccination recruits few new T cells.

This clonotype was seen a few times. The antigen remains undetermined. MiXCR, run by TCRdb on the RT-PCR reads, gives a single entry per CDR3 protein. The sample holds about 520,000 distinct CDR3 sequences, roughly 7.9% seen once. Per the germline V gene, CDR1 is MGHRA and CDR2 is YSYEKL. Trimming cost V 5 bases and J 0 bases; bases outside gene matches: 6. The CDR3 is made up of 16 amino acids. The sequence was collected from a man in his fifties or sixties who received an inactivated influenza vaccine. This specimen was PBMCs from blood, taken around 2 years after vaccination. This chain joins TRBV4-1 and TRBJ1-5; TRBD1 aligns across 8 bases. CDR3: CASSARRGLSNQPQHF. The CDR3 DNA follows: TGCGCCAGCAGCGCCCGCAGGGGGCTTAGCAATCAGCCCCAGCATTTT.